The clone carrying this TCR beta chain has at least ten counts. Its target is unknown. The iRepertoire nested amplicon-rescue multiplex PCR amplified TCR alpha and beta CDR3s from RNA. TCRdb reanalysed the multiplex PCR reads using MiXCR and keeps one entry per CDR3 protein. The sample has around 180,000 distinct CDR3 sequences, under 55% seen once. The record originates from a study of glioma-infiltrating T cells. General observations from the study: Tissue-blood divergence was below expectation in non-neoplastic patients, above in gliomas. Only very few CDR3 sequences appeared in both tissue and blood.

The CDR3 is made up of 13 amino acids. CDR1 DFQATT and CDR2 SNEGSKA come from the germline V gene (reference sequence). Trimming took off 4 bases at V and 2 bases at J, with 12 bases between the two ends. The V and J genes are TRBV20-1 and TRBJ2-7, with TRBD1 as a possible D gene (6 bases). This clonotype was obtained from a human donor with low-grade glioma or glioblastoma, undergoing nonglioma brain surgery, or in good health (not recorded which). Sequenced input: glioma tissue, nonneoplastic brain tissue, or PBMCs (not recorded which). The CDR3 nucleotides are TGCAGTGCTAAAGACAGGATTACCTACGAGCAGTACTTC. This sequence encodes CSAKDRITYEQYF.